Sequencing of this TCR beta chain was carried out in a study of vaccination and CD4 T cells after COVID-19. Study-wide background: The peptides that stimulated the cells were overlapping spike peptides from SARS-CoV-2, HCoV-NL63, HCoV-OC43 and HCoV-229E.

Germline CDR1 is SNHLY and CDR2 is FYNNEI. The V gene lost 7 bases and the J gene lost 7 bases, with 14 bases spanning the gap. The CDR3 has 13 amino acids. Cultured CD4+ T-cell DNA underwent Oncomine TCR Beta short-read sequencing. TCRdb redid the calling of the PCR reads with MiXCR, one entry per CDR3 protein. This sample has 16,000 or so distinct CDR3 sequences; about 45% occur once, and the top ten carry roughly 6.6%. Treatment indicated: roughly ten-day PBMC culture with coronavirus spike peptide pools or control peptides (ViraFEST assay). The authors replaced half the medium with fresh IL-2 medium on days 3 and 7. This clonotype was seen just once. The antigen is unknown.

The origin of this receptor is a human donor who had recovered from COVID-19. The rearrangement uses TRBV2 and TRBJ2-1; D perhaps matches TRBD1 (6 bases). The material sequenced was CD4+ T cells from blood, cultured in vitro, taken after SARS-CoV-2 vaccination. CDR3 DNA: TGTGCCAGCACTGGGGGCCAGTATAATGAGCAGTTCTTC. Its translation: CASTGGQYNEQFF.